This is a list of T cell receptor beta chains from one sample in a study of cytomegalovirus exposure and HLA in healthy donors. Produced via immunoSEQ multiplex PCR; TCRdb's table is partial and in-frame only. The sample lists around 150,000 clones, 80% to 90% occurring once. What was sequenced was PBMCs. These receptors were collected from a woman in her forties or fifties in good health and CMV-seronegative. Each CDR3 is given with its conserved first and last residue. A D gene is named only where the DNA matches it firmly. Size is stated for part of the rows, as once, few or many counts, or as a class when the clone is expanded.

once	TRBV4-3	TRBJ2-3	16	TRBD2	CASSQDRGLAGDTQYF	TGCGCCAGCAGCCAAGATCGAGGACTAGCGGGAGATACGCAGTATTTT
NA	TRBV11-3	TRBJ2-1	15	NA	CASSPGSVARNEQFF	TGTGCCAGCAGCCCCGGGTCAGTCGCAAGGAATGAGCAGTTCTTC
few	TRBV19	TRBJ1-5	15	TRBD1	CASTIGTGGLEPQHF	TGTGCCAGTACCATAGGGACAGGGGGCCTGGAGCCCCAGCATTTT
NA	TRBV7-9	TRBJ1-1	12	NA	CASSFMNTEAFF	TGTGCCAGCAGCTTTATGAACACTGAAGCTTTCTTT
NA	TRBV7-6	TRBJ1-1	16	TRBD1	CASSLVGGQGGTEAFF	TGTGCCAGCAGCTTAGTTGGGGGACAGGGAGGCACTGAAGCTTTCTTT
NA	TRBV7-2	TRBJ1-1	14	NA	CASSQNVPITEAFF	TGTGCCAGCAGCCAAAACGTCCCTATTACTGAAGCTTTCTTT
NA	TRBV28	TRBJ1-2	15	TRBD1	CASSTRTGTGYGYTF	TGTGCCAGCAGTACCCGAACCGGGACAGGCTATGGCTACACCTTC
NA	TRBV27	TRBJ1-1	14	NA	CASSLSTGATEAFF	TGTGCCAGCAGTTTATCGACGGGAGCCACTGAAGCTTTCTTT
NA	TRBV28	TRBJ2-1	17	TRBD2	CASSFGTSGKPYNEQFF	TGTGCCAGCAGTTTTGGGACTAGCGGGAAGCCCTACAATGAGCAGTTCTTC
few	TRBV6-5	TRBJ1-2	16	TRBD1	CASSYVRTGGSYGYTF	TGTGCCAGCAGTTATGTCCGGACAGGGGGCAGCTATGGCTACACCTTC
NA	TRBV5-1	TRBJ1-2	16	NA	CASSLDQGSSHYGYTF	TGCGCCAGCAGCTTGGATCAGGGCTCATCTCACTATGGCTACACCTTC
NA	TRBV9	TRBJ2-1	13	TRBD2	CASSVGGGNEQFF	TGTGCCAGCAGCGTAGGGGGGGGGAATGAGCAGTTCTTC
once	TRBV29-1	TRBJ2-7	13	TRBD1	CSVRSGTGHGQYF	TGCAGCGTTAGATCCGGGACAGGGCACGGGCAGTACTTC
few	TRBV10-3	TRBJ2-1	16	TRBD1	CAISGTGGQVSNEQFF	TGTGCCATCAGTGGCACCGGGGGACAGGTCTCCAATGAGCAGTTCTTC
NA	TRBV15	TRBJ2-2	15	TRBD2	CATSRAGGNTGELFF	TGTGCCACCAGCAGAGCCGGGGGGAACACTGGGGAGCTGTTTTTT
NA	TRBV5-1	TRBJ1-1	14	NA	CASSLGGVNTEAFF	TGCGCCAGCAGCTTGGGGGGGGTGAACACTGAAGCTTTCTTT
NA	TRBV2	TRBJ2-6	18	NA	CASRKEKGGYSGANVLTF	TGTGCCAGCAGGAAGGAAAAGGGAGGTTACTCTGGGGCCAACGTCCTGACTTTC
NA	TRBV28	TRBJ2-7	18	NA	CASSPSAPFRPETYEQYF	TGTGCCAGCAGCCCCTCAGCTCCATTCAGGCCAGAGACCTACGAGCAGTACTTC
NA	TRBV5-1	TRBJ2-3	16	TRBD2	CASSFGLAGHTDTQYF	TGCGCCAGCAGCTTCGGGCTAGCGGGCCACACAGATACGCAGTATTTT
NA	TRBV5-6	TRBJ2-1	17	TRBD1	CASSLATGAEFYNEQFF	TGTGCCAGCAGCTTGGCCACAGGGGCGGAGTTCTACAATGAGCAGTTCTTC
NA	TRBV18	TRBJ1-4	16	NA	CASSPGSRITDEKLFF	TGTGCCAGCTCACCGGGCAGCCGAATTACCGATGAAAAACTGTTTTTT
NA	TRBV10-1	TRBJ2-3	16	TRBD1	CASSNQGVYGPDTQYF	TGCGCCAGCAGTAATCAGGGGGTATATGGCCCAGATACGCAGTATTTT
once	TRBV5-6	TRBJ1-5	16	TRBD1	CASSLVRTGGPQPQHF	TGTGCCAGCAGCTTGGTTAGGACAGGGGGCCCTCAGCCCCAGCATTTT
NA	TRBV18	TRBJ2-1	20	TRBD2	CASSPTVRLAGGSSYNEQFF	TGTGCCAGCTCACCAACGGTTCGCCTAGCGGGAGGGTCCTCCTACAATGAGCAGTTCTTC
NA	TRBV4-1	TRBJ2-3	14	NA	CASSQRGSTDTQYF	TGCGCCAGCAGCCAAAGGGGAAGCACAGATACGCAGTATTTT
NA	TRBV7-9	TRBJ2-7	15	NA	CSSSLGLTVIHEQYF	TGTTCCAGCAGCTTAGGATTGACAGTTATCCACGAGCAGTACTTC
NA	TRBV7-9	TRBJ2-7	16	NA	CASSSLEAGSSYEQYF	TGTGCCAGCAGCTCCCTGGAGGCTGGGAGCTCCTACGAGCAGTACTTC
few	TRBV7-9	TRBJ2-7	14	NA	CASSLSIPGGEQYF	TGTGCCAGCAGTCTCTCTATCCCAGGAGGCGAGCAGTACTTC
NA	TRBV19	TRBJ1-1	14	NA	CATTPGVQHTEAFF	TGTGCCACGACTCCGGGTGTCCAACACACTGAAGCTTTCTTT
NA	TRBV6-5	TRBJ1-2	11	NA	CASTTSYGYTF	TGTGCCAGCACTACGAGCTATGGCTACACCTTC
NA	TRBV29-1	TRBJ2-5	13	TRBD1	CSVAGTGENKQYF	TGCAGCGTGGCCGGGACAGGGGAGAACAAGCAGTACTTC
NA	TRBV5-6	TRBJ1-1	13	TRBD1	CASRSRTGVQAFF	TGTGCCAGCAGATCAAGGACAGGCGTTCAAGCTTTCTTT
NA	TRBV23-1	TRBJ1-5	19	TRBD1	CASSELTGGPKYSNQPQHF	TGCGCCAGCAGCGAGCTCACAGGGGGCCCGAAATATAGCAATCAGCCCCAGCATTTT
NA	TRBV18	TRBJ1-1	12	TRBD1	CASSHGTDEAFF	TGTGCCAGCTCCCACGGGACAGATGAAGCTTTCTTT
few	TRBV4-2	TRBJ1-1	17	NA	CASSQVPGHNLPHEAFF	TGTGCCAGCAGCCAAGTGCCAGGTCATAACCTTCCCCATGAAGCTTTCTTT
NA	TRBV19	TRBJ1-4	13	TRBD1	CASRGTVGEKLFF	TGTGCCAGTAGAGGGACAGTTGGTGAAAAACTGTTTTTT
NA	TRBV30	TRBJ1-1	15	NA	CACSAGRIMNTEAFF	TGTGCCTGTTCTGCGGGGAGGATCATGAACACTGAAGCTTTCTTT
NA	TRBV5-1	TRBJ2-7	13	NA	CASSMESSYEQYF	TGCGCCAGCAGTATGGAGTCTTCCTACGAGCAGTACTTC
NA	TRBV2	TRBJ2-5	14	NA	CASSESGYQETQYF	TGTGCCAGCAGTGAGTCCGGGTACCAAGAGACCCAGTACTTC
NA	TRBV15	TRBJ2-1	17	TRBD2	CATSRDTLAGWYNEQFF	TGTGCCACCAGCAGAGATACGTTAGCGGGATGGTACAATGAGCAGTTCTTC
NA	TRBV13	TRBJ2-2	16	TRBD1	CASSSPGQGDTGELFF	TGTGCCAGCAGCTCACCGGGACAGGGCGACACCGGGGAGCTGTTTTTT
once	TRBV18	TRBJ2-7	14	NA	CASSPRQRDYEQYF	TGTGCCAGCTCACCACGACAGAGGGACTACGAGCAGTACTTC
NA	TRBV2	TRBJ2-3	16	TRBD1	CASSQTGGGSTDTQYF	TGTGCCAGCAGCCAAACAGGGGGCGGGAGCACAGATACGCAGTATTTT
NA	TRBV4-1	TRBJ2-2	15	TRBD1	CASSQGGGGTGELFF	TGCGCCAGCAGCCAAGGAGGGGGCGGCACCGGGGAGCTGTTTTTT
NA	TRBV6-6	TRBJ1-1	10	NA	CASRGTRAFF	TGTGCCAGCCGGGGAACAAGAGCTTTCTTT
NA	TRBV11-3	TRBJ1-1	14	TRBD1	CASSSGTDSPEAFF	TGTGCCAGCAGCTCCGGGACAGACTCCCCTGAAGCTTTCTTT
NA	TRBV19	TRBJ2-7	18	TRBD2	CASSIRRLAGDRTYEQYF	TGTGCCAGTAGTATTCGGCGACTAGCGGGAGACCGTACCTACGAGCAGTACTTC
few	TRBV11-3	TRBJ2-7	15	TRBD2	CASSLGSGGIYEQYF	TGTGCCAGCAGCTTAGGTAGCGGGGGGATCTACGAGCAGTACTTC
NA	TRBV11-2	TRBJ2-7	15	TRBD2	CASSSRLADAYEQYF	TGTGCCAGCAGCTCCCGACTAGCGGATGCCTACGAGCAGTACTTC
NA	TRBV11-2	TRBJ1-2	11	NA	CASTPLRSPRF	TGTGCCAGCACCCCACTGAGGAGCCCTCGCTTC
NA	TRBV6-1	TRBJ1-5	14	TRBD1	CASSSGTGVQPQHF	TGTGCCAGCAGTTCCGGGACAGGGGTTCAGCCCCAGCATTTT
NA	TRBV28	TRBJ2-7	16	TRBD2	CASSFSPTSVSYEQYF	TGTGCCAGCAGTTTCTCCCCCACTAGCGTTTCCTACGAGCAGTACTTC
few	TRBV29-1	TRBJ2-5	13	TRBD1	CSGGTGSQETQYF	TGCAGCGGCGGGACAGGGAGCCAAGAGACCCAGTACTTC
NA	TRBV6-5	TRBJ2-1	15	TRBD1	CARRGTGGSYNEQFF	TGTGCCAGGAGGGGGACAGGGGGCTCCTACAATGAGCAGTTCTTC
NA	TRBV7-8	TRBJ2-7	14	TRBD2	CASSHSGGPWEQYF	TGTGCCAGCAGCCATAGCGGGGGGCCCTGGGAGCAGTACTTC
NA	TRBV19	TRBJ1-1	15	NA	CASSIPGHQGTEAFF	TGTGCCAGTAGTATCCCAGGGCACCAAGGGACTGAAGCTTTCTTT
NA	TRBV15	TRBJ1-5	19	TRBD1	CATSRVMDRGPGSNQPQHF	TGTGCCACCAGCAGAGTAATGGACAGGGGGCCTGGAAGCAATCAGCCCCAGCATTTT
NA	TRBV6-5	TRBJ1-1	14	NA	CASSRTRDTVEAFF	TGTGCCAGCAGCAGGACCCGGGACACGGTTGAAGCTTTCTTT
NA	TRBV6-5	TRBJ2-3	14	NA	CASRPGAGTDTQYF	TGTGCCAGCAGGCCGGGAGCAGGAACAGATACGCAGTATTTT